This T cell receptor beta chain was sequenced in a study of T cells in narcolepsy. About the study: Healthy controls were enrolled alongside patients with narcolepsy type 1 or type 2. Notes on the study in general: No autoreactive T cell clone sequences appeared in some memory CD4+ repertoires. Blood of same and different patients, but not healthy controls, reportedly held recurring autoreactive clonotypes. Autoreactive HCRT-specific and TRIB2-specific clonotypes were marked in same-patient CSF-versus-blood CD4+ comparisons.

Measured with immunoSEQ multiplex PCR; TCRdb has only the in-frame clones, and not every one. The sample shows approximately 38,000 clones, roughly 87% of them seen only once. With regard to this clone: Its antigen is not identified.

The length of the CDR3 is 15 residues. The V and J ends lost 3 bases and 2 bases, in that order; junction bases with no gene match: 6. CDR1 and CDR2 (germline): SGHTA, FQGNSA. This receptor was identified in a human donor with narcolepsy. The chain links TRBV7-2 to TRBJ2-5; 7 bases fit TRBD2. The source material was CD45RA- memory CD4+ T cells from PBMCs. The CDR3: CASSLDGRTQETQYF. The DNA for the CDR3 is TGTGCCAGCAGCTTGGACGGGAGGACTCAAGAGACCCAGTACTTC. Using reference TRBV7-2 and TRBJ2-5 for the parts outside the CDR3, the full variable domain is GAGVSQSPSNKVTEKGKDVELRCDPISGHTALYWYRQSLGQGLEFLIYFQGNSAPDKSGLPSDRFSAERTGGSVSTLTIQRTQQEDSAVYLCASSLDGRTQETQYFGPGTRLLVL.